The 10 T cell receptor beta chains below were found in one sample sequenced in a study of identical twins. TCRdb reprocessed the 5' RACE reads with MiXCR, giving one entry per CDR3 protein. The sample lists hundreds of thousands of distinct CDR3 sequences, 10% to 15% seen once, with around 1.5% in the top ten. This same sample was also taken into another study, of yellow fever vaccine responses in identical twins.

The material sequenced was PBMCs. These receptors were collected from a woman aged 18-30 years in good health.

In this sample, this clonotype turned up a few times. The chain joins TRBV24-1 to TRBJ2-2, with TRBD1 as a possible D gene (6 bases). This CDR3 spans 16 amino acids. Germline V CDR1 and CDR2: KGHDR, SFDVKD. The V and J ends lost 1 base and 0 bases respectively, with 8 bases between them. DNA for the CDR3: TGTGCCACCAGTGATTTACAGGGCCCGAACACCGGGGAGCTGTTTTTT. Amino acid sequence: CATSDLQGPNTGELFF.

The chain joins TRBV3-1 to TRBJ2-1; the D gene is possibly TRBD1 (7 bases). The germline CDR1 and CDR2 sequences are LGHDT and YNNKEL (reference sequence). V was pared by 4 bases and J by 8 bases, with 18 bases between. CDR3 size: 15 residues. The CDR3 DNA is TGTGCCAGCAGCCCCAACAGGGGAGGTTTGGATGAGCAGTTCTTC. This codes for CASSPNRGGLDEQFF.

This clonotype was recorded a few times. The CDR3: CASRAAGTQYF. For the CDR3, the DNA is TGTGCCAGCAGGGCAGCAGGGACCCAGTACTTC. V and J are TRBV2 and TRBJ2-5, with D unresolved. Germline lookup yields CDR1 SNHLY and CDR2 FYNNEI. V lost 6 bases and J lost 7, with 9 bases in between. The CDR3 is made up of 11 amino acids.

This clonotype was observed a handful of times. CDR3 residues: CASSLLRLAKNIQYF. CDR3 DNA sequence: TGTGCCAGCAGCTTGCTTCGATTAGCCAAAAACATTCAGTACTTC. The rearrangement joins TRBV13 to TRBJ2-4; the D is unclear. The V gene lost 3 bases and the J gene lost 0 bases, with 9 bases spanning the gap. CDR1 PRHDT and CDR2 FYEKMQ come from the germline V gene (reference sequence). The CDR3 extends over 15 amino acids. Complete variable domain (other parts from reference TRBV13 and TRBJ2-4): AAGVIQSPRHLIKEKRETATLKCYPIPRHDTVYWYQQGPGQDPQFLISFYEKMQSDKGSIPDRFSAQQFSDYHSELNMSSLELGDSALYFCASSLLRLAKNIQYFGAGTRLSVL.

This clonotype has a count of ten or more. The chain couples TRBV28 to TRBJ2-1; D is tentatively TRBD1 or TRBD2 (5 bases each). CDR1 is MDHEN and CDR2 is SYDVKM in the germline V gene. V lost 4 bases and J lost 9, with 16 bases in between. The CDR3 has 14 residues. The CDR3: CASSWDAQASEQFF. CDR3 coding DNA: TGTGCCAGCAGTTGGGACGCCCAAGCTAGTGAGCAGTTCTTC.

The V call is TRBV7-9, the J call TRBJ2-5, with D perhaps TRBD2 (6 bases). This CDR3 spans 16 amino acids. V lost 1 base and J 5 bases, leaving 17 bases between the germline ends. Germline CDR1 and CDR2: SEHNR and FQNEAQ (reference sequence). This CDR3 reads CASSLEVGGSMETQYF. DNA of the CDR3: TGTGCCAGCAGCTTAGAGGTCGGAGGGAGTATGGAGACCCAGTACTTC.

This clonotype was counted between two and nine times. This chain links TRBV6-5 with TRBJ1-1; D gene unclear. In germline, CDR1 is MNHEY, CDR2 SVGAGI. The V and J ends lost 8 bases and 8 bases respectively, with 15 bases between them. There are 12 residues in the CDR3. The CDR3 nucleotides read TGTGCCAGCGCCAAGGTGATTGGGGAAGCTTTCTTT. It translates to CASAKVIGEAFF.

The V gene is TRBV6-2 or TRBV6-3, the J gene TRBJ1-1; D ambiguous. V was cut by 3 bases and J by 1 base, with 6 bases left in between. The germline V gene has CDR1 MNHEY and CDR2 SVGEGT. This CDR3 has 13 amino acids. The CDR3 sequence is CASSYVPNTEAFF. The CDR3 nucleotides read TGTGCCAGCAGTTATGTTCCGAACACTGAAGCTTTCTTT.

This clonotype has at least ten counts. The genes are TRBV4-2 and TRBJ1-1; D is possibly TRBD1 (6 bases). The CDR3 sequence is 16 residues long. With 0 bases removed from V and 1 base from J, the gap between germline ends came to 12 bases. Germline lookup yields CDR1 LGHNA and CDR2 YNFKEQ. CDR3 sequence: CASSQDWTARNTEAFF. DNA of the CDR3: TGTGCCAGCAGCCAAGATTGGACAGCCCGGAACACTGAAGCTTTCTTT.

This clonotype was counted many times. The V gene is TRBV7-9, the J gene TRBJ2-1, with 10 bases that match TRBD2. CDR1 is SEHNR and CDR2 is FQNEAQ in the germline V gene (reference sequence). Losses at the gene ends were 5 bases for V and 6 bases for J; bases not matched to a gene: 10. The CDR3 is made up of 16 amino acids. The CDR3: CASSAGSGRMANEQFF. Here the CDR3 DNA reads TGTGCCAGCAGCGCAGGTAGCGGGAGGATGGCCAATGAGCAGTTCTTC. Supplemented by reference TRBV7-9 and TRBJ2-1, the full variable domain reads DTGVSQNPRHKITKRGQNVTFRCDPISEHNRLYWYRQTLGQGPEFLTYFQNEAQLEKSRLLSDRFSAERPKGSFSTLEIQRTEQGDSAMYLCASSAGSGRMANEQFFGPGTRLTVL.